One sample yielded the 30 T cell receptor beta chains listed below, sequenced in a study of cytomegalovirus exposure and HLA in healthy donors. Repertoires were generated with immunoSEQ multiplex PCR, while TCRdb's copy carries only in-frame clones and drops some. Of over 110,000 clones in the sample, 70% to 90% were seen once. The specimen sequenced was PBMCs. Receptors originate from a woman between 25 and 40 years old in good health and CMV-seronegative.

V is TRBV19 and J is TRBJ1-1; D is unresolved. In germline, CDR1 is LNHDA, CDR2 SQIVND (reference sequence). The CDR3 extends over 12 amino acids. V lost 4 bases, J lost 6 bases, and 9 bases lay in between. CDR3 DNA: TGTGCCAGTAGTAGTGAGGGTCCTGAAGCTTTCTTT. This sequence encodes CASSSEGPEAFF.

This sequence joins TRBV2 and TRBJ1-5; D is uncertain. There are 11 residues in the CDR3. The V gene lost 3 bases and the J gene lost 12 bases, with 9 bases spanning the gap. Per the germline V gene, CDR1 is SNHLY and CDR2 is FYNNEI. The CDR3 loop is CASSDVSLQHF. The CDR3 region has the DNA TGTGCCAGCAGTGACGTCAGTCTCCAGCATTTT.

The chain combines TRBV6-6 with TRBJ2-2, with D perhaps TRBD2 (6 bases). Per germline, CDR1 MNHNY and CDR2 SVGAGI (reference sequence). Between the trimmed V and J ends, which lost 6 bases and 0 bases, there was a span of 8 bases. The CDR3 has 14 amino acids. The CDR3 DNA is TGTGCCAGCAGCGGACTAACGAACACCGGGGAGCTGTTTTTT. Translated, it gives CASSGLTNTGELFF.

This clone was seen just once. The rearrangement joins TRBV14 to TRBJ2-7; 7 positions agree with TRBD1. This CDR3 comprises 15 residues. Germline loops: CDR1 SGHDN, CDR2 FVKESK. Trimming removed 1 base from V and 5 bases from J; junction bases left unmatched: 8. For the CDR3, the DNA is TGTGCCAGCAGCCAAGCCCCCAGGGGGTTTAACGAGCAGTACTTC. It encodes CASSQAPRGFNEQYF. Full variable domain (rest looked up from reference TRBV14 and TRBJ2-7): EAGVTQFPSHSVIEKGQTVTLRCDPISGHDNLYWYRRVMGKEIKFLLHFVKESKQDESGMPNNRFLAERTGGTYSTLKVQPAELEDSGVYFCASSQAPRGFNEQYFGPGTRLTVT.

The CDR3 nucleotides are TGTGCCAGCAGCCCCGCCGGGACAGGAAGCAATCAGCCCCAGCATTTT. Its protein product is CASSPAGTGSNQPQHF. J is TRBJ1-5 and V is TRBV11-3, with 8 nucleotides matching TRBD1. Trimming took 5 bases from V and 1 from J; bases not matched to a gene: 7. Looked up from germline, CDR1 is SGHNT and CDR2 is YENEEA. The CDR3 is 16 amino acids. Drawing the rest from reference TRBV11-3 and TRBJ1-5, the complete variable domain is EAGVVQSPRYKIIEKKQPVAFWCNPISGHNTLYWYLQNLGQGPELLIRYENEEAVDDSQLPKDRFSAERLKGVDSTLKIQPAELGDSAVYLCASSPAGTGSNQPQHFGDGTRLSIL.

V gene TRBV9 combines with J gene TRBJ1-6; 7 bases line up with TRBD1. CDR3 length equals 16 residues. Germline V lookup: CDR1 SGDLS, CDR2 YYNGEE. V lost 4 bases and J lost 7; bases outside the gene matches: 11. CDR3 protein: CASSPTGGTANSPLHF. The CDR3 DNA reads as TGTGCCAGCAGCCCAACGGGGGGGACAGCGAATTCACCCCTCCACTTT. Full variable domain (outside the CDR3, taken from reference TRBV9 and TRBJ1-6): DSGVTQTPKHLITATGQRVTLRCSPRSGDLSVYWYQQSLDQGLQFLIQYYNGEERAKGNILERFSAQQFPDLHSELNLSSLELGDSALYFCASSPTGGTANSPLHFGNGTRLTVT.

This clone was counted between two and nine times. The chain combines TRBV4-1 with TRBJ1-5; D is undetermined. The V end was cut by 1 base, the J end by 7 bases, with 14 bases between. Germline values: CDR1 MGHRA, CDR2 YSYEKL. The CDR3 is 15 amino acids. CDR3 loop: CASSQADMTGQPQHF. CDR3 bases: TGCGCCAGCAGCCAAGCTGACATGACGGGACAGCCCCAGCATTTT.

This clone has only a few counts. This chain uses TRBV27 with TRBJ2-5; 9 bases are shared with TRBD1. This CDR3 comprises 13 residues. Trimming at V came to 6 bases and at J to 4 bases, leaving 3 bases not matched to a gene. CDR1 is MNHEY and CDR2 is SMNVEV in the germline V gene (reference sequence). CDR3: CASRRTGVETQYF. Here the CDR3 DNA reads TGTGCCAGCAGACGGACAGGGGTAGAGACCCAGTACTTC.

This rearrangement joins TRBV2 to TRBJ1-1, with TRBD1 identical over 7 bases. CDR1 is SNHLY, CDR2 FYNNEI, per germline. This CDR3 is 14 amino acids long. The trim removed 4 bases at V and 4 bases at J, leaving 6 bases unmatched. The CDR3 loop is CASSVVAGGTEAFF. The CDR3 DNA reads TGTGCCAGCAGTGTTGTGGCAGGGGGCACTGAAGCTTTCTTT.

The chain employs TRBV11-2 and TRBJ2-3; 8 positions agree with TRBD2. Germline CDR1 is SGHAT and CDR2 is FQNNGV. This CDR3 spans 16 amino acids. Trimming took 1 base from V and 3 from J; bases not matched to a gene: 6. CDR3: CASSLGTSGETDTQYF. CDR3 coding DNA: TGTGCCAGCAGCTTAGGCACTAGCGGCGAAACAGATACGCAGTATTTT.

The chain joins TRBV7-2 to TRBJ2-5; TRBD2 matches 9 bases. This CDR3 is 15 amino acids long. V dropped 1 base and J dropped 7; count of bases not matched to a gene: 7. Germline V gives CDR1 SGHTA, CDR2 FQGNSA. The CDR3 spells CASSLEVAGGVTQYF. CDR3 DNA: TGTGCCAGCAGCTTAGAGGTGGCGGGGGGGGTGACCCAGTACTTC.

This clone is a singleton in its sample. The V and J genes are TRBV5-1 and TRBJ2-3; 8 bases fit TRBD2. This CDR3 contains 15 residues. The trim removed 0 bases at V and 6 bases at J, leaving 6 bases unmatched. Germline CDR1 SGHRS, CDR2 YFSETQ. The DNA of the CDR3 is TGCGCCAGCAGCTTGGACCCCGGGGGGGGTGATACGCAGTATTTT. It yields the protein CASSLDPGGGDTQYF.

The rearrangement uses TRBV11-3 and TRBJ2-3; 8 nucleotides align to TRBD2. V lost 4 bases to trimming and J lost 3 bases; unmatched junction nucleotides: 3. CDR1 is SGHNT and CDR2 is YENEEA in the germline V gene. The CDR3 sequence is 14 residues long. CDR3 protein: CASSSSGGTDTQYF. The CDR3, as DNA: TGTGCCAGCAGCTCCAGCGGGGGAACAGATACGCAGTATTTT.

The chain joins TRBV5-1 to TRBJ2-1, with 16 nucleotides matching TRBD2. The V gene end was trimmed by 4 bases and the J gene end by 5 bases; junction bases not matched to a gene: 3. Germline V gene lookup returns CDR1 SGHRS and CDR2 YFSETQ. The CDR3 runs to 16 residues. Here the CDR3 reads CASSTGLAGGHNEQFF. In nucleotides, the CDR3 is TGCGCCAGCAGCACGGGACTAGCGGGGGGGCACAATGAGCAGTTCTTC.

This clone was recorded only once. The chain couples TRBV19 to TRBJ1-2, with D possibly TRBD1 on 6 matching bases. CDR3 length: 14 residues. Germline loops: CDR1 LNHDA, CDR2 SQIVND (reference sequence). V was shortened by 9 bases and J by 8 bases, with 22 bases between the two germline ends. CDR3: CASSSGVFAGGYTF. CDR3 bases: TGTGCCAGCAGTTCAGGGGTTTTCGCTGGCGGCTACACCTTC.

This chain uses TRBV9 with TRBJ2-1; D perhaps matches TRBD2 (5 bases). Trimming shortened V by 0 bases and J by 5 bases, and 15 bases separated the two germline ends. The CDR3 has 16 residues. Looked up from germline, CDR1 is SGDLS and CDR2 is YYNGEE. The CDR3 protein is CASSVDMTTGDNEQFF. As DNA, the CDR3 is TGTGCCAGCAGCGTAGATATGACTACTGGGGACAATGAGCAGTTCTTC.

This clone has more than one count but fewer than ten. This chain connects TRBV4-1 to TRBJ1-2, with TRBD1 matching 9 bases. Germline V lookup: CDR1 MGHRA, CDR2 YSYEKL. This CDR3 is 17 amino acids long. The junction had 12 bases not matched to a gene; V was cut back by 3 bases and J by 4 bases. The CDR3 coding sequence is TGCGCCAGCAGCCAGGGCACCGGACAGGGGAAAAGCTATGGCTACACCTTC. This translates into CASSQGTGQGKSYGYTF.

The V and J genes are TRBV7-9 and TRBJ2-5; the D is unclear. CDR1 and CDR2 (germline): SEHNR, FQNEAQ (reference sequence). The CDR3 contains 13 residues. V shed 5 bases and J shed 7 bases, with 14 bases lying between them. The CDR3, as DNA: TGTGCCAGCAGCCTAGACTCAACGGGGACCCAGTACTTC. It is translated as CASSLDSTGTQYF. Drawing the rest from reference TRBV7-9 and TRBJ2-5, the complete variable domain is DTGVSQNPRHKITKRGQNVTFRCDPISEHNRLYWYRQTLGQGPEFLTYFQNEAQLEKSRLLSDRFSAERPKGSFSTLEIQRTEQGDSAMYLCASSLDSTGTQYFGPGTRLLVL.

This clone was detected once. Other nucleotide sequences from this sample produce the same CDR3. The V gene is TRBV6-5, the J gene TRBJ2-7; a weak D match, TRBD1 (5 bases). In germline, CDR1 is MNHEY, CDR2 SVGAGI. The CDR3 is made up of 15 amino acids. V was shortened by 0 bases and J by 1 base, with 10 bases between the two germline ends. For the CDR3, the DNA is TGTGCCAGCAGTTACTCGGGGCAGGGATCCTACGAGCAGTACTTC. Amino acids: CASSYSGQGSYEQYF.

The rearrangement links TRBV15 to TRBJ2-2; tentatively, D is TRBD2 (6 bases). CDR3 length: 13 residues. V dropped 1 base and J dropped 7 bases, with 7 bases sitting between them. Germline V gene lookup returns CDR1 LNHNV and CDR2 YYDKDF (reference sequence). This chain's CDR3 is CATSRVRGGELFF. In nucleotides, the CDR3 is TGTGCCACCAGCAGAGTGCGGGGCGGGGAGCTGTTTTTT. The complete variable domain, with remaining parts taken from reference TRBV15 and TRBJ2-2, reads DAMVIQNPRYQVTQFGKPVTLSCSQTLNHNVMYWYQQKSSQAPKLLFHYYDKDFNNEADTPDNFQSRRPNTSFCFLDIRSPGLGDTAMYLCATSRVRGGELFFGEGSRLTVL.

This clone was counted between two and nine times. The CDR3 region has the DNA TGCGCCAGCAGCTCCCCCTCAGGGGGGATCACTGAAGCTTTCTTT. It translates to CASSSPSGGITEAFF. The chain carries TRBV5-1 and TRBJ1-1; 7 bases are a match to TRBD1. Per the germline V gene, CDR1 is SGHRS and CDR2 is YFSETQ. J gave up 4 bases and V 3 bases, and 9 bases lay outside the gene matches. This CDR3 spans 15 amino acids.

The V call is TRBV5-1, the J call TRBJ2-1; 7 bases fit TRBD1. Germline trimming cut 3 bases from V and 4 bases from J; bases unmatched to any gene: 4. The CDR3 is 14 residues long. Per germline, CDR1 SGHRS and CDR2 YFSETQ. The CDR3 here is CASSYGTDYNEQFF. The DNA of the CDR3 is TGCGCCAGCAGCTACGGGACAGATTACAATGAGCAGTTCTTC.

The chain carries TRBV6-6 and TRBJ2-7; D may be TRBD1 (8 bases). Germline values: CDR1 MNHNY, CDR2 SVGAGI (reference sequence). Trimming took 6 bases from V and 3 from J, leaving 18 bases between them. This CDR3 has 15 amino acids. The DNA of the CDR3 is TGTGCCAGCAGAGTTACACAGGGGGAGGGCTACGAGCAGTACTTC. Translated: CASRVTQGEGYEQYF.

The genes are TRBV29-1 and TRBJ2-7; D is perhaps TRBD2 (6 bases). V lost 4 bases, J lost 3 bases, and 7 bases lay in between. The CDR3 is made up of 11 amino acids. Germline-derived CDR1 and CDR2 are SQVTM and ANQGSEA. This chain's CDR3 is CSVGGVYEQYF. The CDR3 DNA is TGCAGCGTTGGGGGGGTCTACGAGCAGTACTTC.

The chain combines TRBV2 with TRBJ2-7; 7 bases agree with TRBD2. This CDR3 has 16 residues. V gave up 3 bases and J gave up 7 bases; unmatched junction bases: 15. Germline CDR1 reads SNHLY; CDR2 reads FYNNEI. This CDR3 is CASSDTPGGLGSEQYF. In nucleotides, the CDR3 is TGTGCCAGCAGTGACACACCGGGGGGACTCGGGAGTGAGCAGTACTTC.

The gene calls are TRBV28 and TRBJ2-1, with D unresolved. Trimming stripped 2 bases from V and 4 bases from J, with 12 bases between. The CDR3 has 15 amino acids. Germline V gives CDR1 MDHEN, CDR2 SYDVKM. CDR3 residues: CASSLPSTQYNEQFF. In DNA, the CDR3 is TGTGCCAGCAGTTTACCCTCCACACAGTACAATGAGCAGTTCTTC.

V gene TRBV6-5 combines with J gene TRBJ1-4; D perhaps matches TRBD1 (5 bases). Germline lookup yields CDR1 MNHEY and CDR2 SVGAGI. This CDR3 is 15 amino acids long. V shed 0 bases and J shed 5 bases, with 10 bases lying between them. CDR3 nucleotides: TGTGCCAGCAGTTACTCGGGGCAGTTCAATGAAAAACTGTTTTTT. Residues: CASSYSGQFNEKLFF.

This chain links TRBV18 with TRBJ2-5; possibly TRBD1 for D (6 bases). The ends were cut back, 3 bases at V and 4 bases at J, with 9 bases in the middle. Germline values: CDR1 KGHSH, CDR2 LQKENI. The CDR3 has 13 amino acids. CDR3 in amino acids: CASSPDRLETQYF. The DNA of the CDR3 is TGTGCCAGCTCACCGGACAGACTAGAGACCCAGTACTTC.

The rearrangement links TRBV18 to TRBJ2-5, with 8 bases fitting TRBD2. The CDR3 loop spans 13 amino acids. From germline, CDR1 is KGHSH and CDR2 LQKENI. V lost 10 bases and J lost 3; bases outside the gene matches: 7. The DNA of the CDR3 is TGTGCCACCCGAACTAGCGGTAAAGAGACCCAGTACTTC. Translated: CATRTSGKETQYF.

This clone was seen a handful of times. V is TRBV29-1 and J is TRBJ1-4; D is possibly TRBD1 (5 bases). CDR3 length equals 15 residues. With 2 bases removed from V and 0 bases from J, the gap between germline ends came to 10 bases. The germline gives CDR1 SQVTM, CDR2 ANQGSEA. The CDR3 DNA follows: TGCAGCGTTGAAATGACAGACGCAACTAATGAAAAACTGTTTTTT. This encodes CSVEMTDATNEKLFF.